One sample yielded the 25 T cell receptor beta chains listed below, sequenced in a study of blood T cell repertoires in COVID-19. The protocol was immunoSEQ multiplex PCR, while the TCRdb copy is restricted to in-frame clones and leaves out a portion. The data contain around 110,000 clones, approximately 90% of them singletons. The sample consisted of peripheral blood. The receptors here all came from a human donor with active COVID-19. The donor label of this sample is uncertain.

As DNA, the CDR3 is TGTGCCAGCAGCCAAGAGTCTAGCGGGGGGCCAGATACGCAGTATTTT. Translation: CASSQESSGGPDTQYF. This rearrangement joins TRBV4-2 to TRBJ2-3; 11 nucleotides agree with TRBD2. J gave up 4 bases and V 0 bases, and 3 bases lay outside the gene matches. Germline CDR1 reads LGHNA; CDR2 reads YNFKEQ. This CDR3 region has 16 residues.

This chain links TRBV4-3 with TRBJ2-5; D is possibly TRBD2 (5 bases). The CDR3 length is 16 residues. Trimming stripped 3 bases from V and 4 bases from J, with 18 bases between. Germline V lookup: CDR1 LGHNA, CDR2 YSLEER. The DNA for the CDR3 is TGCGCCAGCAGCCAGACATCCTTTGGGAGCGGAGAGACCCAGTACTTC. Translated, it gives CASSQTSFGSGETQYF.

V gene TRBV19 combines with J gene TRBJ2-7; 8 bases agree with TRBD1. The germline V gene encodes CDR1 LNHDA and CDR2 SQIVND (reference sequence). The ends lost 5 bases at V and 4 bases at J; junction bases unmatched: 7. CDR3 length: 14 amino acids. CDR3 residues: CASSSGQVGYEQYF. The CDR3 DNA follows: TGTGCCAGTAGTTCGGGACAGGTAGGGTACGAGCAGTACTTC. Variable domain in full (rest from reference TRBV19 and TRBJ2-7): DGGITQSPKYLFRKEGQNVTLSCEQNLNHDAMYWYRQDPGQGLRLIYYSQIVNDFQKGDIAEGYSVSREKKESFPLTVTSAQKNPTAFYLCASSSGQVGYEQYFGPGTRLTVT.

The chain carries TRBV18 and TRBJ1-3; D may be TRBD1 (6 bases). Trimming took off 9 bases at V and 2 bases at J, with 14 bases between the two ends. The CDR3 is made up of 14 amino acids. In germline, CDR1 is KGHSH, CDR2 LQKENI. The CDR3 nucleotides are TGTGCCAGTTACTCAGGGGACACTGGAAACACCATATATTTT. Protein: CASYSGDTGNTIYF.

The CDR3 nucleotides read TGTGCCACCAGCAGAGATCTAACAGGGGCCGGGGGCTACACCTTC. It specifies CATSRDLTGAGGYTF. The chain carries TRBV15 and TRBJ1-2; 7 positions match TRBD1. V shed 0 bases, J shed 8 bases, and the junction held 9 bases outside the gene matches. Germline V gene lookup returns CDR1 LNHNV and CDR2 YYDKDF (reference sequence). The CDR3 extends over 15 amino acids.

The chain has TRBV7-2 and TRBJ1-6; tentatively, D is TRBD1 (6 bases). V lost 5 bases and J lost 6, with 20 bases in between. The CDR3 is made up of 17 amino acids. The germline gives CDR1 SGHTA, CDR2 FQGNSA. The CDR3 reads CASSLKQGKAGNSPLHF. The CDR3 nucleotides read TGTGCCAGCAGCCTCAAACAGGGAAAGGCGGGTAATTCACCCCTCCACTTT.

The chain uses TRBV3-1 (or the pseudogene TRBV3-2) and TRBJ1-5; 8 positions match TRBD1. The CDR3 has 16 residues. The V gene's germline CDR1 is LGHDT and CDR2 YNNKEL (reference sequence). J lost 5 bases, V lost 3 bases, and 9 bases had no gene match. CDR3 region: CASSQKNRGDDQPQHF. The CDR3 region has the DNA TGTGCCAGCAGCCAGAAAAACAGGGGGGACGATCAGCCCCAGCATTTT.

CDR3 sequence reads: CSVESGGASYEQYF. DNA of the CDR3: TGCAGCGTAGAAAGCGGGGGGGCTTCCTACGAGCAGTACTTC. The rearrangement joins TRBV29-1 to TRBJ2-7, with 10 nucleotides matching TRBD2. This CDR3 is built from 14 residues. The germline V gene encodes CDR1 SQVTM and CDR2 ANQGSEA. V shed 6 bases, J shed 1 base, and the junction held 6 bases outside the gene matches.

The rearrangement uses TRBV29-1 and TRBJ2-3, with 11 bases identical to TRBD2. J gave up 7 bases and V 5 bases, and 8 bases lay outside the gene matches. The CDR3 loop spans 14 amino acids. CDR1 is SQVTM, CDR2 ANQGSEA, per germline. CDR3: CSVRTSGLSNTQYF. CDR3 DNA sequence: TGCAGCGTTCGGACTAGCGGGCTCTCAAATACGCAGTATTTT.

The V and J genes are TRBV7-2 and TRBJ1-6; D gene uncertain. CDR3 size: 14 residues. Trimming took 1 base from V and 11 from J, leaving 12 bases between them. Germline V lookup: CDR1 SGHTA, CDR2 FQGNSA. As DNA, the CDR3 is TGTGCCAGCAGCTTAGTGGCTCTCAGGCCACCCCTCCACTTT. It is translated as CASSLVALRPPLHF.

The CDR3: CASSFRGTGGWSPLHF. DNA of the CDR3: TGTGCCAGCAGCTTTCGCGGGACAGGGGGTTGGTCACCCCTCCACTTT. This chain links TRBV7-3 with TRBJ1-6; 11 nucleotides match TRBD1. Germline CDR1 reads SGHTA; CDR2 reads FQGTGA. There are 16 residues in the CDR3. Trimming removed 3 bases from V and 10 bases from J; junction bases left unmatched: 8.

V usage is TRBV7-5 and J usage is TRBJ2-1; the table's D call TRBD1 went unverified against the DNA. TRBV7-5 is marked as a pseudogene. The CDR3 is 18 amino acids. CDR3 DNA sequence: TGTGCCAGAAGCCAAACCCATCTCAGGGAAGTCTCCTACAATGAGCAGTTCTTC. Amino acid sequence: CARSQTHLREVSYNEQFF.

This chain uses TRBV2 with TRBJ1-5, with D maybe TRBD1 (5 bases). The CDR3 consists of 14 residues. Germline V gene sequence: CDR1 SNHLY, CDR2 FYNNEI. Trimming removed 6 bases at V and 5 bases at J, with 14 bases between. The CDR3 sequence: CASSDVRDYQPQHF. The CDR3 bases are TGTGCCAGCAGCGATGTCAGGGATTATCAGCCCCAGCATTTT.

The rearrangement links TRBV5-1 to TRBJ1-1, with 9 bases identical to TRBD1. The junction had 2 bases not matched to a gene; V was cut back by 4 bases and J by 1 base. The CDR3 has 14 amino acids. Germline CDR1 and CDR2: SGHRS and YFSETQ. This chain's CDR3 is CASSVGQGNTEAFF. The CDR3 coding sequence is TGCGCCAGCAGCGTGGGACAGGGGAACACTGAAGCTTTCTTT.

CDR3 nucleotide sequence: TGCAGCGGACGACAGGGGGCAACGGATACGCAGTATTTT. Translation gives CSGRQGATDTQYF. This chain uses TRBV29-1 with TRBJ2-3; 10 nucleotides line up with TRBD1. V trimming: 7 bases; J trimming: 6 bases; junction bases outside the gene matches: 7. Germline V gene sequence: CDR1 SQVTM, CDR2 ANQGSEA. There are 13 residues in the CDR3.

CDR3 loop: CASRPTGGGEAFF. For the CDR3, the DNA is TGTGCCAGCAGACCAACAGGGGGAGGTGAAGCTTTCTTT. The chain is built from TRBV12-3 or TRBV12-4 and TRBJ1-1; 8 bases map to TRBD1. The junction had 7 bases not matched to a gene; V was cut back by 6 bases and J by 7 bases. This CDR3 region has 13 residues.

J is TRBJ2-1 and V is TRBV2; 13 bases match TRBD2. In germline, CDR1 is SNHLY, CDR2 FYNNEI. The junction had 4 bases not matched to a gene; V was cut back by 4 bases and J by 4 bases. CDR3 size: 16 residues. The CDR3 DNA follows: TGTGCCAGCAGTGGAGAGGGACTAGCGGGGTACAATGAGCAGTTCTTC. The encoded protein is CASSGEGLAGYNEQFF.

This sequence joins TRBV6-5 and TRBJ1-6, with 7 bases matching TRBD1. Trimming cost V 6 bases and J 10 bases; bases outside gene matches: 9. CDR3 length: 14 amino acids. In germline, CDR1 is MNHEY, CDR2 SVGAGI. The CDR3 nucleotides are TGTGCCAGCAGCAAGGGGGCGAGGGAATCACCCCTCCACTTT. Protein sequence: CASSKGARESPLHF.

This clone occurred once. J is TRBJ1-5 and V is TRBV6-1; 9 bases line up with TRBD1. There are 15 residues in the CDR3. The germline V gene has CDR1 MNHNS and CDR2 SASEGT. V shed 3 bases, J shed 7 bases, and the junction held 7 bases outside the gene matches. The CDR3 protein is CASSEATGGGQPQHF. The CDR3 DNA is TGTGCCAGCAGTGAGGCCACAGGGGGCGGGCAGCCCCAGCATTTT.

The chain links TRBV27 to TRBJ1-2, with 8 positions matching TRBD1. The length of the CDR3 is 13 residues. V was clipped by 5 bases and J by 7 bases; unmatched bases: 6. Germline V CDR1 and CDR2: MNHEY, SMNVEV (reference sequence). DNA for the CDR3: TGTGCCAGCAGTACCTCAGGGGGCTTTGGCTACACCTTC. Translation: CASSTSGGFGYTF.

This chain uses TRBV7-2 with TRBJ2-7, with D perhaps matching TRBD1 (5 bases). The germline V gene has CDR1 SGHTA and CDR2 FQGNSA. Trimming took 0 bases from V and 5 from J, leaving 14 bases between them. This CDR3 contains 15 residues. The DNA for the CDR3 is TGTGCCAGCAGCTTAGCGCTAACCGACAGCCACGAGCAGTACTTC. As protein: CASSLALTDSHEQYF.

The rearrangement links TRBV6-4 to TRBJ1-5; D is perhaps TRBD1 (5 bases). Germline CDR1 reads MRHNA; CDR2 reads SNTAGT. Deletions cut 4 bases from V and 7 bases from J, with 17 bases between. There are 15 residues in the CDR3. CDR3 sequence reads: CASSVRDLEGQPQHF. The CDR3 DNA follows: TGTGCCAGCAGTGTTCGGGACCTGGAGGGACAGCCCCAGCATTTT.

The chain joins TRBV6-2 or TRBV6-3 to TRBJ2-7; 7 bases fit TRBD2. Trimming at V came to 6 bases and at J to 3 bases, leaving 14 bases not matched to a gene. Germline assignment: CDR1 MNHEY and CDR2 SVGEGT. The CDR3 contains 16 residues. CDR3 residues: CASSQGRGVRGYEQYF. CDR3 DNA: TGTGCCAGCAGCCAAGGACGGGGGGTTCGAGGCTACGAGCAGTACTTC.

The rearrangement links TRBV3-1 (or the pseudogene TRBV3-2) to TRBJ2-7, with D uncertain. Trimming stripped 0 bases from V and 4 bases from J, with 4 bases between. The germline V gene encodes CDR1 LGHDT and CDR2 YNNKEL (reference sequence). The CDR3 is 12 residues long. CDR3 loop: CASSQDSYEQYF. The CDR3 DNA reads TGTGCCAGCAGCCAAGACAGTTACGAGCAGTACTTC.

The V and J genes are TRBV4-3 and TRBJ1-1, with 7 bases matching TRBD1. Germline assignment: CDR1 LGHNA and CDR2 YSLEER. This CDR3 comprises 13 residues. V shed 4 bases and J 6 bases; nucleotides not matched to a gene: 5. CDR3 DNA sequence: TGCGCCAGCAGCCCGCCCGGGACAGCTGAAGCTTTCTTT. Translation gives CASSPPGTAEAFF.